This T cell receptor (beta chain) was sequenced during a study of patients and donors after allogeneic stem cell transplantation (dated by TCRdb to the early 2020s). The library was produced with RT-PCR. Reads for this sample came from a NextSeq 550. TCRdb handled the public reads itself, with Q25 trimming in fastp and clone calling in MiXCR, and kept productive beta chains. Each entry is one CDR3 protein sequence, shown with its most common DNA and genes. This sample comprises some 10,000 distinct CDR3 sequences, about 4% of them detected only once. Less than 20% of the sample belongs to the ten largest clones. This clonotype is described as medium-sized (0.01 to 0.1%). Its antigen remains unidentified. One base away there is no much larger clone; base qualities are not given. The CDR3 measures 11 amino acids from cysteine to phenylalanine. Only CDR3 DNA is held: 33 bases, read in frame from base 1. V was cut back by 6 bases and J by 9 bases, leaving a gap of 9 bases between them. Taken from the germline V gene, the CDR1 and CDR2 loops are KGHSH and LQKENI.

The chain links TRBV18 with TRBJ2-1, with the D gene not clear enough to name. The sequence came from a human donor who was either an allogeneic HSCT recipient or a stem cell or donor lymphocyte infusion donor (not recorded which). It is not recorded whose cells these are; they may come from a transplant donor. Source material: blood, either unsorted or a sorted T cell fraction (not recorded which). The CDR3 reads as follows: CASSVTGEQFF. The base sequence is TGTGCCAGCTCGGTGACCGGTGAGCAGTTCTTC. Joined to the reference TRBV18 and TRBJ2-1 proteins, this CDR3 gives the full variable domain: NAGVMQNPRHLVRRRGQEARLRCSPMKGHSHVYWYRQLPEEGLKFMVYLQKENIIDESGMPKERFSAEFPKEGPSILRIQQVVRGDSAAYFCASSVTGEQFFGPGTRLTVL.